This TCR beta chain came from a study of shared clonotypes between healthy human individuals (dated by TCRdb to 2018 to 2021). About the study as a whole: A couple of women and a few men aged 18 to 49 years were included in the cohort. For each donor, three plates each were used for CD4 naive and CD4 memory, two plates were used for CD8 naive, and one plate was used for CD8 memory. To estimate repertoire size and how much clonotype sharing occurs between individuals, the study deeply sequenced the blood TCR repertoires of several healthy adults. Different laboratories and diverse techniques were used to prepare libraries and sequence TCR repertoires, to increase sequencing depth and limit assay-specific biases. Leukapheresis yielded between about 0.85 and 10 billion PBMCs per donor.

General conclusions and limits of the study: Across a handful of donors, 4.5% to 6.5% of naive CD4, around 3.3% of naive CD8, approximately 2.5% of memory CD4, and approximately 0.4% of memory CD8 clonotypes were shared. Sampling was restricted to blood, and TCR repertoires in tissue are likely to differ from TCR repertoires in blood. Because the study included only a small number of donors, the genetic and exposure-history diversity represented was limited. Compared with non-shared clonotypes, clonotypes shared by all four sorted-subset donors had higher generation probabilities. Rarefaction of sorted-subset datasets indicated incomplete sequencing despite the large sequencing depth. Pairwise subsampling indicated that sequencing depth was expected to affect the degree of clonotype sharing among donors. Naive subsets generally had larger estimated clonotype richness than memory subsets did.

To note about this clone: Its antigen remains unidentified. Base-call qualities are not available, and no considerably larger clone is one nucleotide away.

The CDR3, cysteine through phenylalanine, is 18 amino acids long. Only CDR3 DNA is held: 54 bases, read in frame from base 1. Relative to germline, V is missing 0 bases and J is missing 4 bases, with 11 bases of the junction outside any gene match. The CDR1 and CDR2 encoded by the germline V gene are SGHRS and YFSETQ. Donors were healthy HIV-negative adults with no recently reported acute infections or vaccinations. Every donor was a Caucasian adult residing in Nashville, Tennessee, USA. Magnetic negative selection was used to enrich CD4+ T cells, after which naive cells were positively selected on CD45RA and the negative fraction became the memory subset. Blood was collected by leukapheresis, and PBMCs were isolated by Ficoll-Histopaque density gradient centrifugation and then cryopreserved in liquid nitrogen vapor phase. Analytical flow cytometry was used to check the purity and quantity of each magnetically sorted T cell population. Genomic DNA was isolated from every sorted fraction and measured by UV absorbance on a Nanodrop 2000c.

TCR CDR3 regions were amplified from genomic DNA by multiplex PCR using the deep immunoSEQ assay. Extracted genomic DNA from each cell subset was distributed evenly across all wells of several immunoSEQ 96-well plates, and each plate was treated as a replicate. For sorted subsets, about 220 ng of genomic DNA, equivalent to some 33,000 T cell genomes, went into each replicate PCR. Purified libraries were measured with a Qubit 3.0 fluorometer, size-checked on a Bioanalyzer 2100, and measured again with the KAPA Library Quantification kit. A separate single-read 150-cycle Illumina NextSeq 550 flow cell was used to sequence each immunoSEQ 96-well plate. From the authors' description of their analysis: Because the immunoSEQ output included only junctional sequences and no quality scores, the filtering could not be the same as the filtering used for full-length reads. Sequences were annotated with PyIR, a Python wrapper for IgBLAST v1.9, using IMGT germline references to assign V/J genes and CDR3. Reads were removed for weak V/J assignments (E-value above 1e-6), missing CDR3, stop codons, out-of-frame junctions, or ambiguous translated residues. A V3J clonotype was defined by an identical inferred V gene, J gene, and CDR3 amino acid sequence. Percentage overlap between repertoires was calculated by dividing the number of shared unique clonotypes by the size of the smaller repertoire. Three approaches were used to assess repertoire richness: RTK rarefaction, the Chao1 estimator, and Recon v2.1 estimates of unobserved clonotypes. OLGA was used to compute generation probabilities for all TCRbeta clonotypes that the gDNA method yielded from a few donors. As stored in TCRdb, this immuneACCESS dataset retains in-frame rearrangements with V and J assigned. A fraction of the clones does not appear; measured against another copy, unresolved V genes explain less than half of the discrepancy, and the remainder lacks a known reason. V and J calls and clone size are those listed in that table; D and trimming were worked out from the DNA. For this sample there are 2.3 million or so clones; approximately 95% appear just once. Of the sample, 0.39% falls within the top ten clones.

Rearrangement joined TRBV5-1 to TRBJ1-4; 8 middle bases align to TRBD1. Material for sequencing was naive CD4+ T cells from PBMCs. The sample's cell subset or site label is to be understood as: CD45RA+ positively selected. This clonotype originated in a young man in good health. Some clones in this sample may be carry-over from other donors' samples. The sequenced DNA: TGCGCCAGCAGCTTGGCCGTAGGATCCGGACAGGGTAATGAAAAACTGTTTTTT. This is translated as CASSLAVGSGQGNEKLFF.